These 27 T cell receptor beta chains were all obtained from the same sample, sequenced in a study of breast tumors, draining lymph nodes, adjacent tissues. Breast cancer patients provided tissue from their axillary draining lymph nodes. TCRdb processed the multiplex PCR reads anew with MiXCR; each CDR3 protein has one entry. In the table there are about 120,000 distinct CDR3 sequences, just under 20% of which are singletons. The sample consisted of axillary lymph node tissue. These receptors were taken from a female donor with breast cancer. Some clones in this sample may be carry-over from other donors' samples.

This clonotype was recorded many times. V gene TRBV10-1 combines with J gene TRBJ2-5; D gene uncertain. The germline V gene encodes CDR1 WNHNN and CDR2 SYGVQD (reference sequence). Trimming cost V 0 bases and J 4 bases, with 12 bases left between them. This CDR3 contains 15 residues. The DNA of the CDR3 is TGCGCCAGCAGTGAGTCGAACGCAAACCGAGAGACCCAGTACTTC. This gives the protein CASSESNANRETQYF.

This clonotype has ten or more counts. The V and J genes are TRBV5-1 and TRBJ2-5; 10 nucleotides line up with TRBD2. The CDR3 is 15 residues long. J gave up 3 bases and V 1 base, and 3 bases lay outside the gene matches. Germline V CDR1 and CDR2: SGHRS, YFSETQ. The CDR3 sequence is CASSLLTSGEETQYF. DNA for the CDR3: TGCGCCAGCAGCTTGCTCACTAGCGGGGAAGAGACCCAGTACTTC.

This clonotype showed up many times. The rearrangement joins TRBV20-1 to TRBJ2-7; no clear D. Trimming cost V 4 bases and J 2 bases, with 3 bases left between them. The CDR3 loop spans 10 amino acids. Germline CDR1 and CDR2: DFQATT and SNEGSKA (reference sequence). CDR3 amino acids: CSAMTYEQYF. As DNA, the CDR3 is TGCAGTGCTATGACCTACGAGCAGTACTTC.

The V call is TRBV3-1, the J call TRBJ2-3, with TRBD1 identical over 9 bases. Trimming removed 4 bases from V and 0 bases from J; junction bases left unmatched: 8. The CDR3 sequence is 17 residues long. The V gene's germline CDR1 is LGHDT and CDR2 YNNKEL (reference sequence). The CDR3 DNA sequence: TGTGCCAGCAGCCGAATTACAGGGGGCGGTAGCACAGATACGCAGTATTTT. Translating gives CASSRITGGGSTDTQYF.

This clonotype showed up many times. This chain connects TRBV7-2 to TRBJ2-3, with 8 bases matching TRBD2. The CDR3 has 14 residues. Germline-derived CDR1 and CDR2 are SGHTA and FQGNSA. Losses at the gene ends were 4 bases for V and 3 bases for J; bases not matched to a gene: 3. CDR3 protein: CASSSGLATDTQYF. As DNA, the CDR3 is TGTGCCAGCAGCTCCGGACTAGCTACAGATACGCAGTATTTT.

Many counts were recorded for this clonotype. The chain couples TRBV7-9 to TRBJ1-2; D perhaps matches TRBD1 (5 bases). V lost 1 base and J lost 4, with 10 bases in between. Germline CDR1 reads SEHNR; CDR2 reads FQNEAQ (reference sequence). The CDR3 covers 14 residues. This chain's CDR3 is CASSLVGGSYGYTF. CDR3 nucleotides: TGTGCCAGCAGCTTAGTGGGGGGGAGCTATGGCTACACCTTC.

This clonotype was found many times. V and J are TRBV12-3 or TRBV12-4 and TRBJ2-7; D is possibly TRBD2 (5 bases). Trimming pared 6 bases from V and 7 bases from J, leaving 22 bases between. This CDR3 spans 15 amino acids. The CDR3 DNA reads TGTGCCAGCAGAAAGTCCACGACCCGTTCGGGAGAGCAGTACTTC. As protein: CASRKSTTRSGEQYF.

This clonotype was counted many times. The V and J genes are TRBV19 and TRBJ2-2, with 11 positions matching TRBD1. The CDR3 contains 16 residues. V shed 1 base and J 7 bases; nucleotides not matched to a gene: 5. Germline V gene lookup returns CDR1 LNHDA and CDR2 SQIVND (reference sequence). CDR3 region: CASSIADRGRGGELFF. The CDR3 bases are TGTGCCAGTAGTATAGCGGACAGGGGGCGCGGCGGGGAGCTGTTTTTT.

This clonotype was seen repeatedly, ten times or more. The gene calls are TRBV5-1 and TRBJ2-7; 8 bases are shared with TRBD1. Germline lookup yields CDR1 SGHRS and CDR2 YFSETQ. After removal of 4 bases from V and 0 bases from J, the junction contained 6 bases not matched to a gene. The CDR3 extends over 15 amino acids. The CDR3 DNA is TGCGCCAGCAGCCTCGGACAGGGACTCTCCTACGAGCAGTACTTC. Its protein product is CASSLGQGLSYEQYF.

V is TRBV7-9 and J is TRBJ2-7; 12 positions agree with TRBD1. Germline CDR1 is SEHNR and CDR2 is FQNEAQ (reference sequence). Trimming took 6 bases from V and 5 from J; bases not matched to a gene: 5. The CDR3 loop spans 14 amino acids. The CDR3 is CASSPGDRGHEQYF. DNA of the CDR3: TGTGCCAGCAGTCCGGGGGACAGGGGGCACGAGCAGTACTTC.

This clonotype showed up many times. The chain recombines TRBV18 with TRBJ2-7, with D unresolved. This CDR3 contains 13 residues. Germline CDR1 is KGHSH and CDR2 is LQKENI. V was pared by 1 base and J by 4 bases, with 8 bases between. CDR3: CASSPQHSYEQYF. In nucleotides, the CDR3 is TGTGCCAGCTCACCACAGCATTCTTACGAGCAGTACTTC. The entire variable domain, with the rest obtained from reference TRBV18 and TRBJ2-7, is as follows: NAGVMQNPRHLVRRRGQEARLRCSPMKGHSHVYWYRQLPEEGLKFMVYLQKENIIDESGMPKERFSAEFPKEGPSILRIQQVVRGDSAAYFCASSPQHSYEQYFGPGTRLTVT.

This clonotype was recorded many times. V is TRBV6-1 and J is TRBJ2-5, with D tentatively TRBD2 (7 bases). Looked up from germline, CDR1 is MNHNS and CDR2 is SASEGT. CDR3 length: 15 amino acids. Trimming stripped 2 bases from V and 4 bases from J, with 14 bases between. The CDR3: CASSERGGAAETQYF. CDR3 bases: TGTGCCAGCAGTGAAAGGGGGGGGGCCGCAGAGACCCAGTACTTC.

There are many counts of this clonotype. This rearrangement joins TRBV29-1 to TRBJ2-3; TRBD1 matches 9 bases. Germline V CDR1 and CDR2: SQVTM, ANQGSEA. The trim removed 7 bases at V and 2 bases at J, leaving 7 bases unmatched. The length of the CDR3 is 14 residues. This CDR3 is CSANRDRVTDTQYF. The CDR3 DNA reads TGCAGCGCGAACCGGGACAGGGTCACAGATACGCAGTATTTT.

This clonotype has at least ten counts. This rearrangement joins TRBV25-1 to TRBJ2-3; 8 nucleotides align to TRBD1. V lost 10 bases, J lost 1 base, and 4 bases stayed unmatched. This CDR3 has 13 residues. Germline-derived CDR1 and CDR2 are MGHDK and SYGVNS. This CDR3 reads CATQGQGTDTQYF. CDR3 sequence (DNA): TGTGCCACACAGGGACAGGGCACAGATACGCAGTATTTT. Combining the CDR3 with reference TRBV25-1 and TRBJ2-3 gives the whole variable domain EADIYQTPRYLVIGTGKKITLECSQTMGHDKMYWYQQDPGMELHLIHYSYGVNSTEKGDLSSESTVSRIRTEHFPLTLESARPSHTSQYLCATQGQGTDTQYFGPGTRLTVL.

This clonotype was recorded many times. This chain uses TRBV24-1 with TRBJ2-7, with 7 nucleotides matching TRBD1. Unmatched junction bases numbered 7, after V lost 7 bases and J lost 2 bases. The CDR3 covers 14 residues. Germline lookup yields CDR1 KGHDR and CDR2 SFDVKD. Here the CDR3 DNA reads TGTGCCACCAGCCGGGACAGCCCCCCCTACGAGCAGTACTTC. Translation: CATSRDSPPYEQYF.

This clonotype occurred many times. In nucleotides, the CDR3 is TGTGCCAGCAGCTTGAACTCTCTAAAAGGAGAGACCCAGTACTTC. Its translation: CASSLNSLKGETQYF. The V and J genes are TRBV7-6 and TRBJ2-5; D is ambiguous. Germline CDR1 SGHVS, CDR2 FNYEAQ. Between the trimmed V and J ends, which lost 3 bases and 4 bases, there was a span of 15 bases. The CDR3 has 15 residues.

About this clonotype: Being one base from a much bigger clone, this may be a read error. The rearrangement links TRBV6-6 to TRBJ2-2, with D maybe TRBD1 (6 bases). This CDR3 has 15 residues. The V end was cut by 4 bases, the J end by 4 bases, with 13 bases between. The germline V gene has CDR1 MNHNY and CDR2 SVGAGI (reference sequence). CDR3 loop: CASSCGGAGTGELFF. CDR3 nucleotide sequence: TGTGCCAGCAGTTGTGGGGGCGCGGGCACCGGGGAGCTGTTTTTT.

This clonotype has ten or more counts. The CDR3 DNA reads as TGTGCCAGCAGCCTGGGACTGACAAACACCGGGGAGCTGTTTTTT. Its translation is CASSLGLTNTGELFF. The gene calls are TRBV7-3 and TRBJ2-2, with D perhaps matching TRBD2 (6 bases). Trimming took 5 bases from V and 2 from J, leaving 12 bases between them. Germline CDR1 reads SGHTA; CDR2 reads FQGTGA. The CDR3 runs to 15 residues.

The chain combines TRBV5-8 with TRBJ1-4; no definite D call. Germline CDR1 and CDR2: SGHTS and YDEGEE. CDR3 length: 15 amino acids. Trimming took 2 bases from V and 1 from J, leaving 9 bases between them. CDR3 in amino acids: CASSFGVGTNEKLFF. CDR3 in DNA: TGTGCCAGCAGCTTCGGGGTGGGAACTAATGAAAAACTGTTTTTT. The whole variable domain, remainder taken from reference TRBV5-8 and TRBJ1-4, is EAGVTQSPTHLIKTRGQQATLRCSPISGHTSVYWYQQALGLGLQFLLWYDEGEERNRGNFPPRFSGRQFPNYSSELNVNALELEDSALYLCASSFGVGTNEKLFFGSGTQLSVL.

This clonotype was observed many times. The CDR3: CASSQVAGNSPLHF. The CDR3 region has the DNA TGTGCCAGCAGCCAAGTCGCCGGCAATTCACCCCTCCACTTT. The chain recombines TRBV3-1 with TRBJ1-6; D gene ambiguous. Trimming took 1 base from V and 7 from J, leaving 8 bases between them. Germline assignment: CDR1 LGHDT and CDR2 YNNKEL (reference sequence). There are 14 residues in the CDR3.

There are many counts of this clonotype. The gene calls are TRBV10-3 and TRBJ1-3; TRBD1 matches at 8 bases. Germline CDR1 and CDR2: ENHRY and SYGVKD. The ends lost 6 bases at V and 4 bases at J; junction bases unmatched: 11. This CDR3 is built from 16 residues. The CDR3 loop is CAIRETTGESGNTIYF. The CDR3 DNA reads TGTGCCATCAGGGAGACGACAGGGGAGTCCGGAAACACCATATATTTT.

This clonotype has at least ten counts. V usage is TRBV6-6 and J usage is TRBJ1-2; unclear D gene. Germline CDR1 reads MNHNY; CDR2 reads SVGAGI (reference sequence). This CDR3 comprises 10 residues. V was cut by 2 bases and J by 7 bases, with 2 bases left in between. The CDR3 region has the DNA TGTGCCAGCAGTTACGCTGGCTACACCTTC. It specifies CASSYAGYTF.

The V gene is TRBV12-3 or TRBV12-4, the J gene TRBJ2-6; TRBD2 matches at 9 bases. With 1 base clipped from V and 0 bases from J, the junction kept 7 bases outside the gene matches. The CDR3 is 19 amino acids. The CDR3 region has the DNA TGTGCCAGCAGTTTAGTGCTAGCGGGACCCCCCTCTGGGGCCAACGTCCTGACTTTC. Residues: CASSLVLAGPPSGANVLTF.

With respect to this clonotype: Being one base from a much bigger clone, this may be a read error. The rearrangement joins TRBV6-6 to TRBJ1-5, with D possibly being TRBD1 (6 bases). From germline, CDR1 is MNHNY and CDR2 SVGAGI (reference sequence). Trimming took off 4 bases at V and 0 bases at J, with 13 bases between the two ends. CDR3 length: 16 residues. The CDR3 reads CASSCSRGVSNQPQHF. CDR3 bases: TGTGCCAGCAGTTGCTCTAGGGGGGTTAGCAATCAGCCCCAGCATTTT.

As to this clonotype: Just one base apart from a much larger clone, this may be a read error. The chain employs TRBV10-3 and TRBJ1-5, with D unresolved. Germline assignment: CDR1 ENHRY and CDR2 SYGVKD. This CDR3 is built from 14 residues. CDR3 region: CAIWAGNSSQPQHF. The CDR3 nucleotides read TGTGCCATTTGGGCGGGGAATAGCAGTCAGCCCCAGCATTTT.

Many counts were recorded for this clonotype. Lacking the conserved final phenylalanine or tryptophan, this CDR3 likely reflects a read error. It is unclear where the CDR3 begins or ends on the DNA, so no DNA is shown, and the CDR3 is as TCRdb lists it. CDR3 region: CAISERLLTGLGCA. This sequence joins TRBV10-3 and TRBJ2-7; the DNA was not compared with TRBD2, the D call given in the table. Germline V gene sequence: CDR1 ENHRY, CDR2 SYGVKD. Including both end residues, the CDR3 is 14 amino acids long.

This clonotype has a handful of counts. The chain joins TRBV18 to TRBJ2-2; D is undetermined. V was clipped by 4 bases and J by 0 bases, with 12 bases between them. The length of the CDR3 is 16 residues. Looked up from germline, CDR1 is KGHSH and CDR2 is LQKENI. The CDR3 here is CASSREIGSNTGELFF. In DNA form, the CDR3 reads TGTGCCAGCTCACGGGAAATAGGCTCGAACACCGGGGAGCTGTTTTTT. Full variable domain (remainder filled in from reference TRBV18 and TRBJ2-2): NAGVMQNPRHLVRRRGQEARLRCSPMKGHSHVYWYRQLPEEGLKFMVYLQKENIIDESGMPKERFSAEFPKEGPSILRIQQVVRGDSAAYFCASSREIGSNTGELFFGEGSRLTVL.